This is a list of T cell receptor beta chains from one sample in a study of CD8+ T cells in alopecia areata. Only in-frame clones appear in the TCRdb table, and some are missing; sequencing was by immunoSEQ multiplex PCR. This table holds 90,000 to 100,000 clones, roughly three fifths found once. The sample in question was CD8+ T cells sorted from blood, obtained at week 4, from a patient treated with tofacitinib. These receptor sequences come from a human donor with alopecia areata. Each CDR3 is given with its conserved first and last residue. D genes are given only for firm matches. Size values are once, few and many counts, or a class for expanded clones, and some rows have none.

TRBV6-4	few	TRBD2	TRBJ2-3	TGTGCCAGCAGTGACTCACTAGCGGGCACAGATACGCAGTATTTT	CASSDSLAGTDTQYF
TRBV4-1	few	.	TRBJ2-7	TGCGCCAGCAGCCAAGTGTTGCGGGACTACGAGCAGTACTTC	CASSQVLRDYEQYF
TRBV7-9	few	.	TRBJ2-7	TGTGCCAGCAGCTTAGATTCAGGGGCCCTGATCGCCTACGAGCAGTACTTC	CASSLDSGALIAYEQYF
TRBV25-1	.	TRBD2	TRBJ2-1	TGTGCCAGCAGTGTGGGGGGGGCCTACAATGAGCAGTTCTTC	CASSVGGAYNEQFF
TRBV4-1	few	TRBD2	TRBJ2-1	TGCGCCAGCAGCCTGAATAGCGGGGGCCGTTCCGAAAGGGGGCAGTTCTTC	CASSLNSGGRSERGQFF
TRBV28	.	TRBD1	TRBJ1-1	TGTGCCAGCAGTCCGACAGGGGACACTGAAGCTTTCTTT	CASSPTGDTEAFF
TRBV4-3	.	.	TRBJ2-7	TGCGCCAGCAGCCAATCGGACAGATACGAGCAGTACTTC	CASSQSDRYEQYF
TRBV9	once	TRBD1	TRBJ1-1	TGTGCCAGCAGTGACAGGGCGGGGAGGACTGAAGCTTTCTTT	CASSDRAGRTEAFF
TRBV29-1	once	.	TRBJ1-1	TGCAGCGTTGCGGGGGGACCTGAAGCTTTCTTT	CSVAGGPEAFF
TRBV13	.	.	TRBJ2-5	TGTGCCAGCAGCTTATATCGGGGCCAAGAGACCCAGTACTTC	CASSLYRGQETQYF
TRBV30	.	TRBD1	TRBJ1-1	TGTGCCTGGAGCAGGGGGGAGTACACTGAAGCTTTCTTT	CAWSRGEYTEAFF
TRBV29-1	few	TRBD2	TRBJ2-7	TGCAGCGTTGAAGAGCGGGAGAGCTCCTACGAGCAGTACTTC	CSVEERESSYEQYF
TRBV27	.	.	TRBJ2-7	TGTGCCAGCAGTTTAAGGAGGGGGCCGGGGTACGAGCAGTACTTC	CASSLRRGPGYEQYF
TRBV5-1	.	.	TRBJ2-7	TGCGCCAGCAGCTCGGACCTGACCGGGACAAAGGTCCACGAGCAGTACTTC	CASSSDLTGTKVHEQYF
TRBV7-9	.	.	TRBJ2-7	TGTGCCAGCAGGAGGGACCTCTCCTACGAGCAGTACTTC	CASRRDLSYEQYF
TRBV4-2	.	.	TRBJ2-7	TGTGCCAGCAGCCAAGATCTCTACGAGCAGTACTTC	CASSQDLYEQYF
TRBV6-5	.	.	TRBJ1-1	TGTGCCGTCGGGGGGAACACTGAAGCTTTCTTT	CAVGGNTEAFF
TRBV4-3	.	.	TRBJ2-1	TGCGCCAGCAGCCAAGATGGGATAGCGGCCGTTTCCAATGAGCAGTTCTTC	CASSQDGIAAVSNEQFF
TRBV4-1	few	.	TRBJ1-2	TGCGCCAGCAGCCAAAAGACAGGTTCTAACTATGGCTACACCTTC	CASSQKTGSNYGYTF
TRBV4-1	.	TRBD2	TRBJ2-3	TGCGCCAGCAGCCCCCTCGCAGCGGGAGTAAGCACAGATACGCAGTATTTT	CASSPLAAGVSTDTQYF
TRBV27	.	TRBD2	TRBJ2-1	TGTGCCAGCAGTATAACCTTTACTAGCGGGGGGGTTGATGAGCAGTTCTTC	CASSITFTSGGVDEQFF
TRBV29-1	once	TRBD1	TRBJ1-1	TGCAGCGTTCGGGACAGCACCAGCACTGAAGCTTTCTTT	CSVRDSTSTEAFF
TRBV29-1	.	TRBD1	TRBJ2-7	TGCAGCGTTGAAACAGGGGGCCACTACGAGCAGTACTTC	CSVETGGHYEQYF
TRBV27	.	.	TRBJ2-2	TGTGCCAGCAGTTTTAGCGATCAGGGCCCCCGGGTGCTGTTTTTT	CASSFSDQGPRVLFF
TRBV7-8	many	TRBD1	TRBJ1-2	TGTGCCAGCAGCTTAGCTCTCACAGGGGAGTATGGCTACACCTTC	CASSLALTGEYGYTF